These 20 T cell receptor beta chains share one sample of origin, sequenced in a study of CXCR3-negative and CXCR3-positive naive CD8 T cells. Each TRB cDNA library was prepared by 5' RACE (with UMI labels). Following a re-call of the 5' RACE reads, TCRdb has one entry per CDR3 protein and lacks DNA. In all, the sample yields some 10,000 distinct CDR3 sequences. Input material: naive CXCR3- CD8+ T cells from blood. The subset was: CD45RO-CCR7+CD27+CD95- naive CD8+ T cells lacking CXCR3 (TNR3-). These TCRs come from a human donor in good health. Some clones in this sample may be carry-over from other donors' samples.

This clonotype shows up as medium-sized by frequency. The chain uses TRBV20-1 and TRBJ2-1. CDR3 size: 15 residues. Germline V gene lookup returns CDR1 DFQATT and CDR2 SNEGSKA (reference sequence). The CDR3 sequence: CSAKRTSDSYNEQFF.

This clonotype is labeled medium-sized based on frequency. V usage is TRBV7-6 and J usage is TRBJ2-1; TCRdb reports TRBD1, a call that lacks DNA to check it against. CDR3 size: 15 residues. CDR1 and CDR2 from the germline V gene are SGHVS and FNYEAQ. CDR3 residues: CASSLGTGVGNEQFF.

By frequency, this clonotype is medium-sized (0.01 to 0.1%). The chain employs TRBV4-1 and TRBJ2-1; TCRdb designates TRBD1, a call that cannot be tested without DNA. Germline V lookup: CDR1 MGHRA, CDR2 YSYEKL. This CDR3 has 20 residues. CDR3: CASSLAGQGVVASTYNEQFF.

V gene TRBV29-1 combines with J gene TRBJ2-4; the D call of TRBD2 rests on TCRdb alone, since no DNA is present to check it. The CDR3 totals 13 residues. The V gene's germline CDR1 is SQVTM and CDR2 ANQGSEA. The CDR3 here is CSVEKGGENIQYF.

The J gene is TRBJ2-7, the V gene TRBV11-2; TCRdb's D gene call, TRBD1, goes unchecked for lack of DNA. The CDR3 covers 14 residues. Germline values: CDR1 SGHAT, CDR2 FQNNGV. This CDR3 is CASSHGGEGYEQYF.

According to its frequency, this clonotype is medium-sized. The rearrangement joins TRBV29-1 to TRBJ2-3; the TRBD1 assignment by TCRdb is unverifiable without DNA. The germline V gene has CDR1 SQVTM and CDR2 ANQGSEA. The length of the CDR3 is 16 residues. The CDR3 sequence is CSVEKGLARSTDTQYF.

This clonotype is medium-sized (0.01 to 0.1%) by frequency. The genes are TRBV7-6 and TRBJ1-4; there is no DNA to check the TCRdb D call of TRBD1. There are 14 residues in the CDR3. Germline-derived CDR1 and CDR2 are SGHVS and FNYEAQ. The chain's CDR3 is CASSPGTIEEKLFF.

This chain joins TRBV20-1 and TRBJ1-5; the D call of TRBD1 rests on TCRdb alone, since no DNA is present to check it. Per germline, CDR1 DFQATT and CDR2 SNEGSKA (reference sequence). The CDR3 is made up of 19 amino acids. The CDR3 reads CSARPTGQGIEVGNQPQHF.

This chain joins TRBV11-1 and TRBJ2-7; TCRdb returns TRBD2, unconfirmable since there is no DNA. Germline CDR1 and CDR2: SGHAT and FQDESV (reference sequence). The length of the CDR3 is 19 residues. The CDR3 sequence: CASSLRGTSGASFPYEQYF.

The chain joins TRBV5-1 to TRBJ2-1; absent DNA, TCRdb's TRBD1 call cannot be checked. CDR3 size: 14 residues. Per the germline V gene, CDR1 is SGHRS and CDR2 is YFSETQ. The CDR3 here is CDSSQPGGYNEQFF.

This clonotype counts as medium-sized by frequency. This chain joins TRBV2 and TRBJ1-1. CDR1 and CDR2 from the germline V gene are SNHLY and FYNNEI. The CDR3 loop spans 13 amino acids. This CDR3 reads CASRDVMNTEAFF.

V gene TRBV6-2 or TRBV6-3 combines with J gene TRBJ2-5; as DNA is missing, the TRBD2 call by TCRdb cannot be tested. Germline V gives CDR1 MNHEY, CDR2 SVGEGT. This CDR3 comprises 16 residues. The CDR3 spells CASSYLTSEPQETQYF.

The J gene is TRBJ1-5, the V gene TRBV15. CDR1 and CDR2 (germline): LNHNV, YYDKDF (reference sequence). The CDR3 runs 14 residues. CDR3 region: CATSRGISNQPQHF.

The J gene is TRBJ2-1, the V gene TRBV15; TCRdb's D call of TRBD1 is untestable without DNA. Per the germline V gene, CDR1 is LNHNV and CDR2 is YYDKDF (reference sequence). The CDR3 is made up of 16 amino acids. CDR3 region: CATSSRKGTGIDEQFF.

This clonotype is called medium-sized (0.01 to 0.1%) based on its frequency. The rearrangement links TRBV7-3 to TRBJ2-1. Germline CDR1 is SGHTA and CDR2 is FQGTGA. This CDR3 region has 13 residues. The CDR3 is CASSSVQPDEQFF.

This clonotype is deemed medium-sized by its frequency. The V and J genes are TRBV5-1 and TRBJ2-3; TCRdb names TRBD1, which stays unverified in the absence of DNA. Germline V CDR1 and CDR2: SGHRS, YFSETQ. This CDR3 has 15 amino acids. This chain's CDR3 is CASSFTGLEPDTQYF.

The rearrangement joins TRBV12-2 to TRBJ2-7; TCRdb's D call of TRBD2 is untestable without DNA. TRBV12-2 is classified as a pseudogene. The CDR3 sequence is 13 residues long. This chain's CDR3 is CASRSGRSYEQYF.

By frequency, this clonotype registers medium-sized. The chain uses TRBV29-1 and TRBJ1-2; without DNA, the TCRdb call of TRBD1 cannot be checked. This CDR3 has 12 residues. CDR1 SQVTM and CDR2 ANQGSEA come from the germline V gene. The CDR3 spells CSAATGTYGYTF.

This chain joins TRBV18 and TRBJ2-7; TCRdb's D call of TRBD1 is untestable without DNA. CDR3 length: 14 residues. Germline V gene lookup returns CDR1 KGHSH and CDR2 LQKENI. The CDR3 is CASSRMDRAYEQYF.

V and J are TRBV29-1 and TRBJ2-2; the TRBD1 assignment by TCRdb is unverifiable without DNA. Germline loops: CDR1 SQVTM, CDR2 ANQGSEA. The length of the CDR3 is 13 residues. The CDR3 reads CSVSRTDTGELFF.